The sequence of this T cell receptor beta chain was determined in a study of immune heterogeneity within non-small cell lung tumors. In its sample, this clonotype was seen many times. What it binds is not known. General study findings and limits: Within each patient, tumor sites shared identical dominant CDR3 beta clonotypes and also held site-unique high-frequency clones. For the most part, the T-cell receptor beta clonotypes present at high frequency were distinct from one individual patient to the next.

Using 32 V and 13 J primers, multiplex PCR amplified TCR beta CDR3. TCRdb reprocessed the multiplex PCR reads via MiXCR and lists one record per CDR3 protein. The sample yields over 10,000 distinct CDR3 sequences, 23% seen once. CDR1 is KGHSH and CDR2 is LQKENI in the germline V gene. This CDR3 is built from 17 residues. V was shortened by 3 bases and J by 1 base, with 15 bases between the two germline ends. For each sample, template was approximately 0.6 ug of bulk tumor genomic DNA. During surgery, each primary tumor gave multiple biopsies spaced as far apart as possible. Curative surgical treatment was performed in patients who had newly diagnosed, untreated non-small cell lung cancer.

The gene calls are TRBV18 and TRBJ2-2; perhaps TRBD2 as D (6 bases). The sequenced sample consisted of lung tumor tissue. The TCR was taken from a man in his fifties with non-small cell lung cancer. The CDR3 bases are TGTGCCAGCTCACCGGTACAGCGGGCCGAGAACACCGGGGAGCTGTTTTTT. Amino acid sequence: CASSPVQRAENTGELFF. The full variable domain, with the rest looked up from reference TRBV18 and TRBJ2-2, is NAGVMQNPRHLVRRRGQEARLRCSPMKGHSHVYWYRQLPEEGLKFMVYLQKENIIDESGMPKERFSAEFPKEGPSILRIQQVVRGDSAAYFCASSPVQRAENTGELFFGEGSRLTVL.